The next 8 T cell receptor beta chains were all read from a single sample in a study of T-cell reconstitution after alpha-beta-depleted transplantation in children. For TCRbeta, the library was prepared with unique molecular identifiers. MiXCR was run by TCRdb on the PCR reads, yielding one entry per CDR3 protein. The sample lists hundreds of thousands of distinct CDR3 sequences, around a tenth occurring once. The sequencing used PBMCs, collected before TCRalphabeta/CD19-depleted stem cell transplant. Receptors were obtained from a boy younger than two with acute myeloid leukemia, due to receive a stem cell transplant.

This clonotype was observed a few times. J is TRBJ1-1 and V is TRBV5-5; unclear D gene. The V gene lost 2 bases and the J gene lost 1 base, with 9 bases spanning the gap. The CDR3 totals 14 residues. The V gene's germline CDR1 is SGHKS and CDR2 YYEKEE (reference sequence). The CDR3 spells CASSFPGGNTEAFF. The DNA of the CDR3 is TGTGCCAGCAGCTTCCCAGGCGGGAACACTGAAGCTTTCTTT.

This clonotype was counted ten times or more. DNA for the CDR3: TGTGCCAGCAGCTTTCGCATAGGAGGCGAAAAACTGTTTTTT. Its protein product is CASSFRIGGEKLFF. This sequence joins TRBV7-9 and TRBJ1-4; D not certain. V was pared by 3 bases and J by 8 bases, with 13 bases between. This CDR3 is built from 14 residues. Looked up from germline, CDR1 is SEHNR and CDR2 is FQNEAQ (reference sequence).

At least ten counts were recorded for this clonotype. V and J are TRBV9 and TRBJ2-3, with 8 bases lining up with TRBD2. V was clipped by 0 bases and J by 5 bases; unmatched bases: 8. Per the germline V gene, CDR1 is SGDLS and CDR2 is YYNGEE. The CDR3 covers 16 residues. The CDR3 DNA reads TGTGCCAGCAGCGTAGGTTTTAGCGGGGACGGAGATACGCAGTATTTT. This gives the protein CASSVGFSGDGDTQYF.

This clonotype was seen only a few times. The CDR3 DNA sequence: TGCAGTGCTAGGGGACAGGTGGGGTCCTATAATTCACCCCTCCACTTT. Its protein is CSARGQVGSYNSPLHF. The gene calls are TRBV20-1 and TRBJ1-6; 8 nucleotides align to TRBD1. Germline assignment: CDR1 DFQATT and CDR2 SNEGSKA (reference sequence). J lost 1 base, V lost 3 bases, and 5 bases had no gene match. The CDR3 loop spans 16 amino acids.

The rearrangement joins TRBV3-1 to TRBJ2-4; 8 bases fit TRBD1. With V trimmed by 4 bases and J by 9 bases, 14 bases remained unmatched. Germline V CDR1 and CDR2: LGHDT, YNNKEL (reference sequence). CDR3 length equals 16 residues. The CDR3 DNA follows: TGTGCCAGCAGCCTCGGGACAGGCAGCCTGGAGAGCATTCAGTACTTC. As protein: CASSLGTGSLESIQYF.

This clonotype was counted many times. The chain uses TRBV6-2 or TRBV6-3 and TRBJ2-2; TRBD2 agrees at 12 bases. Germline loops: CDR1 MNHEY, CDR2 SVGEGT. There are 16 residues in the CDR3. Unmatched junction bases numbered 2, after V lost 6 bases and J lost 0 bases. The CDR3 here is CASSRTSGTNTGELFF. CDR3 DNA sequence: TGTGCCAGCAGCCGGACTAGCGGGACGAACACCGGGGAGCTGTTTTTT.

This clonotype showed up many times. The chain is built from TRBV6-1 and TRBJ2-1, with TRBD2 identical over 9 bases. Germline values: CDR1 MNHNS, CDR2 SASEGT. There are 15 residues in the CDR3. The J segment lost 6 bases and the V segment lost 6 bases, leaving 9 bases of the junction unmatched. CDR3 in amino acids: CASSRGGGGANEQFF. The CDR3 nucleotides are TGTGCCAGCAGCCGGGGAGGCGGGGGGGCCAATGAGCAGTTCTTC.

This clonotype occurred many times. CDR3 coding DNA: TGCGCCAGCAGCTTGGTCCCAGCTAGCACAGATACGCAGTATTTT. It is translated as CASSLVPASTDTQYF. V gene TRBV5-1 combines with J gene TRBJ2-3, with D unresolved. V was pared by 0 bases and J by 0 bases, with 8 bases between. The V gene's germline CDR1 is SGHRS and CDR2 YFSETQ. The CDR3 extends over 15 amino acids.